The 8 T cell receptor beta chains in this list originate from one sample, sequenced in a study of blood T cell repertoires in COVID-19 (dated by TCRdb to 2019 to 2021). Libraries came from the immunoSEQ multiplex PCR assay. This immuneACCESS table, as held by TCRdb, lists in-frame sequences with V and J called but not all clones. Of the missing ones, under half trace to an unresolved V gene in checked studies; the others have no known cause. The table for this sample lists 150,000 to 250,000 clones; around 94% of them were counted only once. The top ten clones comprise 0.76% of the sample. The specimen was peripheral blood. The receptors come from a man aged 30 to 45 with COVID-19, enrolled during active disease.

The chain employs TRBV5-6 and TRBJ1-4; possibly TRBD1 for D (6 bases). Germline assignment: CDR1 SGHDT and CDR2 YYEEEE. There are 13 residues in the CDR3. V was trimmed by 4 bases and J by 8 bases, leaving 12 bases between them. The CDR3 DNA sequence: TGTGCCAGCAGCAACAGGGTTACGGAAAAACTGTTTTTT. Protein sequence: CASSNRVTEKLFF.

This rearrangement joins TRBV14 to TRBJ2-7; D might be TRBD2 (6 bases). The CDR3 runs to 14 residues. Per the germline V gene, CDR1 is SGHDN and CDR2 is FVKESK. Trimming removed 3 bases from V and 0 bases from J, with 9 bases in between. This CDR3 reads CASSQGLGSYEQYF. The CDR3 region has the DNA TGTGCCAGCAGCCAGGGACTTGGCTCCTACGAGCAGTACTTC.

CDR3 protein: CASSDRGNMNTEAFF. Written as DNA, the CDR3 is TGTGCCAGCAGTGACAGGGGGAACATGAACACTGAAGCTTTCTTT. The genes are TRBV2 and TRBJ1-1, with 7 bases lining up with TRBD1. The V gene end was trimmed by 3 bases and the J gene end by 0 bases; junction bases not matched to a gene: 4. CDR3 size: 15 residues. Looked up from germline, CDR1 is SNHLY and CDR2 is FYNNEI.

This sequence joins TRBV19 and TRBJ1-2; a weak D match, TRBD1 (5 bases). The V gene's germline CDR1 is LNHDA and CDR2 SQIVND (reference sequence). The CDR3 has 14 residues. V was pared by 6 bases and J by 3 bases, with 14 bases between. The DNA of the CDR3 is TGTGCCAGTAGGGAGACAGCGACCGACTATGGCTACACCTTC. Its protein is CASRETATDYGYTF. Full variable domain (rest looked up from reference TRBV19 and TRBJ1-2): DGGITQSPKYLFRKEGQNVTLSCEQNLNHDAMYWYRQDPGQGLRLIYYSQIVNDFQKGDIAEGYSVSREKKESFPLTVTSAQKNPTAFYLCASRETATDYGYTFGSGTRLTVV.

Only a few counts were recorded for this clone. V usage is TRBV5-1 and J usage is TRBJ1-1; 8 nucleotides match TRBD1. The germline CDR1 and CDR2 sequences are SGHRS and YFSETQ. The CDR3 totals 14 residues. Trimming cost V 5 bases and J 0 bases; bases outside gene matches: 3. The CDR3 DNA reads TGCGCCAGCAGGTGGACAGGGTTGAACACTGAAGCTTTCTTT. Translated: CASRWTGLNTEAFF.

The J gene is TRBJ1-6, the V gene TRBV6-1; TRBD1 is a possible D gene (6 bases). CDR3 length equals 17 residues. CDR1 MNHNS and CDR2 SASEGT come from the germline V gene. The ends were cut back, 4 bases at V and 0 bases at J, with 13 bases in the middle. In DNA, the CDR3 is TGTGCCAGCAGTGCCGACAGGCCAAGCTCCTATAATTCACCCCTCCACTTT. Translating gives CASSADRPSSYNSPLHF.

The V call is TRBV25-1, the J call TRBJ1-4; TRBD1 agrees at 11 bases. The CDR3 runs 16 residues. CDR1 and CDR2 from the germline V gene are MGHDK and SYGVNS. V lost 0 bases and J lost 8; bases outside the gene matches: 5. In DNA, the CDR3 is TGTGCCAGCAGTGAATATAGGGGACAGGGGGGCGAAAAACTGTTTTTT. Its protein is CASSEYRGQGGEKLFF.

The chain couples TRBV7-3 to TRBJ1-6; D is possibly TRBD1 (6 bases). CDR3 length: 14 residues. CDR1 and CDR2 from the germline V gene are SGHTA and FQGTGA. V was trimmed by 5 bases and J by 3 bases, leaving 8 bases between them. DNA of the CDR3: TGTGCCAGCAGCACAGGGTACTATAATTCACCCCTCCACTTT. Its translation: CASSTGYYNSPLHF. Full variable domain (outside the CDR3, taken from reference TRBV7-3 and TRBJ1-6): GAGVSQTPSNKVTEKGKYVELRCDPISGHTALYWYRQSLGQGPEFLIYFQGTGAADDSGLPNDRFFAVRPEGSVSTLKIQRTERGDSAVYLCASSTGYYNSPLHFGNGTRLTVT.